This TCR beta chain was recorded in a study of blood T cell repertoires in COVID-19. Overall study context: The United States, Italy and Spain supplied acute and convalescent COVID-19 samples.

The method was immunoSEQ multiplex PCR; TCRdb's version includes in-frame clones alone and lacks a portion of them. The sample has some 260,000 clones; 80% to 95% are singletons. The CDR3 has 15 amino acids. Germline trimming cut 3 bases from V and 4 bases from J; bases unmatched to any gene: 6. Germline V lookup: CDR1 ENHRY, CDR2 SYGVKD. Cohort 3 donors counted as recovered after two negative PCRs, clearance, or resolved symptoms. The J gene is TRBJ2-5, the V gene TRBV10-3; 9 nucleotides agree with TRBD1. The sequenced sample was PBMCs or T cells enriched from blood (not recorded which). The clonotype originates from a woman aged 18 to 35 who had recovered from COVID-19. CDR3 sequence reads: CAISDPGTGTETQYF. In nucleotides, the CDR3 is TGTGCCATCAGTGACCCCGGGACAGGGACAGAGACCCAGTACTTC.